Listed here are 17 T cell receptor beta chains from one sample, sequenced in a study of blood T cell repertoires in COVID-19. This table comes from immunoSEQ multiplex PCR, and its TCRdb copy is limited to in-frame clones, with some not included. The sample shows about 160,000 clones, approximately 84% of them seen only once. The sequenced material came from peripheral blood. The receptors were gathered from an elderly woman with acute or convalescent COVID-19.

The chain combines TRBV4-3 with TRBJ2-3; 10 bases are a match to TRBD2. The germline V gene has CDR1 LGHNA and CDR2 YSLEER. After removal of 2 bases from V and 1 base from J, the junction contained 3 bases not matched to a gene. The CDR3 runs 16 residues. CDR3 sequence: CASSQQAGGGTDTQYF. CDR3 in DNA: TGCGCCAGCAGCCAACAAGCGGGAGGGGGCACAGATACGCAGTATTTT.

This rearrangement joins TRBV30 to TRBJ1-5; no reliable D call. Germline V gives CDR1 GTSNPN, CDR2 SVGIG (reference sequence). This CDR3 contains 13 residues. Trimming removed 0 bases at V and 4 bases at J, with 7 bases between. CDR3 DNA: TGTGCCTGGAGTGTAAATTCTAATCAGCCCCAGCATTTT. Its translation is CAWSVNSNQPQHF.

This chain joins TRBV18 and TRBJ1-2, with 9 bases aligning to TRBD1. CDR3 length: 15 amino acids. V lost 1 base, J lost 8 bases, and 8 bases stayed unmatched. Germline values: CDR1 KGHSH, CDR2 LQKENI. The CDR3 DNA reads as TGTGCCAGCTCACCACGTTCGGACAGGGGTCTCGGCTACACCTTC. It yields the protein CASSPRSDRGLGYTF.

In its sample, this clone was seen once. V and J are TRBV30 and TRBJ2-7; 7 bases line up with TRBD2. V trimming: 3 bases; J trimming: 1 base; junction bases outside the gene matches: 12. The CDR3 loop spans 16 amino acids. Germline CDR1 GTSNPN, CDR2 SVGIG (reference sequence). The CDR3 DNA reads TGTGCCTGGAGATATAGCGGGCCTGCCGATTCCTACGAGCAGTACTTC. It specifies CAWRYSGPADSYEQYF.

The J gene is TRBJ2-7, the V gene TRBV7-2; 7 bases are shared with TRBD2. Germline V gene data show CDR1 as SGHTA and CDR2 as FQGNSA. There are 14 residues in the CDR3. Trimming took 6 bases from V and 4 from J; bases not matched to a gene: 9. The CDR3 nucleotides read TGTGCCAGCAGGCGGGGGACGGGGCCTTACGAGCAGTACTTC. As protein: CASRRGTGPYEQYF.

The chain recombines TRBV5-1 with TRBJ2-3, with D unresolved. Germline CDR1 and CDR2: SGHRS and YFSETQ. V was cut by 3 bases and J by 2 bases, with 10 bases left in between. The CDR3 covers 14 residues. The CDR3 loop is CASSSTHFTDTQYF. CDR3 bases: TGCGCCAGCAGCTCCACTCACTTCACAGATACGCAGTATTTT.

CDR3 DNA: TGTGCCAGCAGCTTAACAGGGGTTGGCACAGATACGCAGTATTTT. Translating gives CASSLTGVGTDTQYF. The chain employs TRBV5-6 and TRBJ2-3; 7 bases are a match to TRBD1. Germline values: CDR1 SGHDT, CDR2 YYEEEE. The ends lost 2 bases at V and 1 base at J; junction bases unmatched: 4. This CDR3 has 15 amino acids.

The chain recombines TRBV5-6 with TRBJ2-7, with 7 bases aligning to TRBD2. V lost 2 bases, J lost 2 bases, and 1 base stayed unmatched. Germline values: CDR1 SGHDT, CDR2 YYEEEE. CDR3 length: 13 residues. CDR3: CASSFSGTYEQYF. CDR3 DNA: TGTGCCAGCAGCTTCAGCGGGACCTACGAGCAGTACTTC.

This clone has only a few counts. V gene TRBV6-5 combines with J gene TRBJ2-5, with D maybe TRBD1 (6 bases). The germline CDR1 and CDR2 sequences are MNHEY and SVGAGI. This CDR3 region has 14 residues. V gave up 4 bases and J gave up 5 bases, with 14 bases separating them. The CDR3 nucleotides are TGTGCCAGCAGTTTCGGGACACTTCTGGAGACCCAGTACTTC. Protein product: CASSFGTLLETQYF.

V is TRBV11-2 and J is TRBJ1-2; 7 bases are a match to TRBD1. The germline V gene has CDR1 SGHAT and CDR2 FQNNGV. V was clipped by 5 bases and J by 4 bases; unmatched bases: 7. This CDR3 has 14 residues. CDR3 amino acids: CASSRGQMIYGYTF. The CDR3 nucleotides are TGTGCCAGCAGCCGGGGACAGATGATCTATGGCTACACCTTC.

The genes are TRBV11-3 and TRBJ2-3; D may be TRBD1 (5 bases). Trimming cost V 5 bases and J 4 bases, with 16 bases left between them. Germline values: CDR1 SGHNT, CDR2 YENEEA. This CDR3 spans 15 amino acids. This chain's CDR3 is CASSPPGRDADTQYF. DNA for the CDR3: TGTGCCAGCAGCCCCCCTGGCAGGGATGCAGATACGCAGTATTTT.

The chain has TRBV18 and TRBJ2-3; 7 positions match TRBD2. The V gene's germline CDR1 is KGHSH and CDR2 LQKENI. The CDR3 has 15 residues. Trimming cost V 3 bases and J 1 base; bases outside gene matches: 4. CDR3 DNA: TGTGCCAGCTCACCGACTCGGGAGGGCACAGATACGCAGTATTTT. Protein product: CASSPTREGTDTQYF.

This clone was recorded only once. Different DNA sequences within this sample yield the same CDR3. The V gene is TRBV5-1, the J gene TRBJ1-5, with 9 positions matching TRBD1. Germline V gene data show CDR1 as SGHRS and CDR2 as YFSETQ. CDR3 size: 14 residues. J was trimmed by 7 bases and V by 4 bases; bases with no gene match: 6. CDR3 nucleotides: TGCGCCAGCAGCCTCGACAGGGGGGGACAGCCCCAGCATTTT. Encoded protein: CASSLDRGGQPQHF.

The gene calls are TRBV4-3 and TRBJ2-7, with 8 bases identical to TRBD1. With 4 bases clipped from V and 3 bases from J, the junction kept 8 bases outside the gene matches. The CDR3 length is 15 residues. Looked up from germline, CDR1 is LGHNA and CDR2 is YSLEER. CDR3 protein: CASSPDRGWDYEQYF. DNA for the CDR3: TGCGCCAGCAGCCCAGACAGGGGATGGGACTACGAGCAGTACTTC.

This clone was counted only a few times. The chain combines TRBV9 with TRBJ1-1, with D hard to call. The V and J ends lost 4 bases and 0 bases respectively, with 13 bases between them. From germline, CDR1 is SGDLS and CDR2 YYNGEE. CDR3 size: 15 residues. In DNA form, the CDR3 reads TGTGCCAGCAGCTCGGGGAGCCGGATGAACACTGAAGCTTTCTTT. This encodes CASSSGSRMNTEAFF.

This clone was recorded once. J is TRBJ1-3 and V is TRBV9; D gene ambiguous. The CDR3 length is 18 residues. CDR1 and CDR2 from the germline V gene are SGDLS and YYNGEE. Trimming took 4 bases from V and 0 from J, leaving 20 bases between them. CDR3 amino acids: CASSPRDRGSFSGNTIYF. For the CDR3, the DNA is TGTGCCAGCAGCCCACGGGATCGCGGATCGTTCTCTGGAAACACCATATATTTT.

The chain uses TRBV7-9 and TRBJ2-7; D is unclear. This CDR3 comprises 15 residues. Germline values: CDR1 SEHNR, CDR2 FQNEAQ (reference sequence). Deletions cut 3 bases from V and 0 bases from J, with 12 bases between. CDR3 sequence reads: CASSFTRESSYEQYF. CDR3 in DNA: TGTGCCAGCAGCTTTACGAGAGAGAGCTCCTACGAGCAGTACTTC. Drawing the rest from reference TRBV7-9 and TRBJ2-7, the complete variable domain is DTGVSQNPRHKITKRGQNVTFRCDPISEHNRLYWYRQTLGQGPEFLTYFQNEAQLEKSRLLSDRFSAERPKGSFSTLEIQRTEQGDSAMYLCASSFTRESSYEQYFGPGTRLTVT.